This T cell receptor (beta chain) was sequenced in a study of cytomegalovirus exposure and HLA in healthy donors. Study-wide background: An earlier analysis found around 100 million unique TCR beta sequences from around 180 million T cells.

Comment on this clone: Its antigen remains unidentified.

The study, taken as a whole, reports: Immune exposure information comprised only CMV serostatus. Follow-up analysis later connected one missense variant in DCLRE1C with trimming of TCR beta V- and J-genes.

The J segment lost 8 bases and the V segment lost 2 bases, leaving 5 bases of the junction unmatched. The germline V gene has CDR1 ENHRY and CDR2 SYGVKD. The CDR3 is 14 residues long. Primers included in the PCR were 60 Vbeta and 13 Jbeta primers. The assay was immunoSEQ multiplex PCR, and TCRdb's table has in-frame clones only and misses some. The repertoire shows about 140,000 clones; the top ten hold around 0.96%. The clonotype originates from a male donor in good health and CMV-seronegative. The genes are TRBV10-3 and TRBJ1-5; the match to TRBD1 covers 8 bases. Sequenced material: PBMCs. The CDR3: CAISEQDRAKPQHF. In DNA form, the CDR3 reads TGTGCCATCAGTGAGCAGGACAGGGCAAAGCCCCAGCATTTT.